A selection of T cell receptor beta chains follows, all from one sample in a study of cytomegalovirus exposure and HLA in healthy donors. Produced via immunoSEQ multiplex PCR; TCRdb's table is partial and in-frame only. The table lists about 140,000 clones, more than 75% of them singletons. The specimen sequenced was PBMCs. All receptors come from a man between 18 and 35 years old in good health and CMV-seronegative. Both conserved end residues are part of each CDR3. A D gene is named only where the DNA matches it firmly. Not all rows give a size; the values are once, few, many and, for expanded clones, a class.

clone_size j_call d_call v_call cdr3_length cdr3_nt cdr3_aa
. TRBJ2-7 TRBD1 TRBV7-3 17 TGTGCCAGCAGCACGATACAGGGGGCCCTTAGTCTCCACGAGCAGTACTTC CASSTIQGALSLHEQYF
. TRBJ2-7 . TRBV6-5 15 TGTGCCAGCAGTTACTCCTCGGGGGGCGGGTACGAGCAGTACTTC CASSYSSGGGYEQYF
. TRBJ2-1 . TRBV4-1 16 TGCGCCAGCAGCCAAGAATCAGGGGGCGCAGCGGGAGAGCAGTTCTTC CASSQESGGAAGEQFF
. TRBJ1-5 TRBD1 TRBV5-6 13 TGTGCCAGCAGCCTGGACAGGGGACAGCCCCAGCATTTT CASSLDRGQPQHF
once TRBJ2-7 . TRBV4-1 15 TGCGCCAGCAGCCAAGATGGGGCAGGGGTAGGCGAGCAGTACTTC CASSQDGAGVGEQYF
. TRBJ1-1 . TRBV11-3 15 TGTGCCAGCAGCTTACGGCAGGGCAGGGACACTGAAGCTTTCTTT CASSLRQGRDTEAFF
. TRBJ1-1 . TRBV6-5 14 TGTGCCAGCAGTTACTCATCTCCTCCCACTGAAGCTTTCTTT CASSYSSPPTEAFF
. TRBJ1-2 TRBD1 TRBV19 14 TGTGCCTCCTACGGTGGGGACAGTAACTATGGCTACACCTTC CASYGGDSNYGYTF
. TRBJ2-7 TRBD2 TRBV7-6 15 TGTGCCAGCAGCGTCCATTCGGGGGGGTCCTACGAGCAGTACTTC CASSVHSGGSYEQYF
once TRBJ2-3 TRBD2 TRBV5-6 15 TGTGCCAGCAGCTCGGGACTAGCTTATACGGATACGCAGTATTTT CASSSGLAYTDTQYF
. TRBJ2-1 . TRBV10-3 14 TGTGCCATCAGTGAGTCCGGGGCCTACAATGAGCAGTTCTTC CAISESGAYNEQFF
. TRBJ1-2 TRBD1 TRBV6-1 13 TGTGCCAGTACAGGGGCGGCGAATCGTGGCTACACCTTC CASTGAANRGYTF
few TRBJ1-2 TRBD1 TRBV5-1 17 TGCGCCAGCAGCCAAAATCCGACAGGGATGTATGGCTATGGCTACACCTTC CASSQNPTGMYGYGYTF
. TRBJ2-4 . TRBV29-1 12 TGCAGCGTTGAAGGTCAGGCAAGCATTCAGTACTTC CSVEGQASIQYF
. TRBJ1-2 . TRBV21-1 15 TGTGCCAGCAGCCCCCGGGACAGTGTGGACTATGGCTACACCTTC CASSPRDSVDYGYTF
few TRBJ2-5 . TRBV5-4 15 TGTGCCAGCAGCTTGGGGGGGCCGATCGGAGAGACCCAGTACTTC CASSLGGPIGETQYF
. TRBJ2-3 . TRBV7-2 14 TGTGCCAGCAGCTTACAGAGGGAAACAGATACGCAGTATTTT CASSLQRETDTQYF
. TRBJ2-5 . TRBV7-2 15 TGTGCCAGCAGCCCAAGGACTACAGGCTGGGGGACCCAGTACTTC CASSPRTTGWGTQYF
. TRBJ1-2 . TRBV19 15 TGTGCCAGTAGTGGCTCCTTCCAGGGGATCTATGGCTACACCTTC CASSGSFQGIYGYTF
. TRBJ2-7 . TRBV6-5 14 TGTGCCAGCAGTTACGGTGGCGGTGGTTACGAGCAGTACTTC CASSYGGGGYEQYF
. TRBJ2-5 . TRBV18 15 TGTGCCAGCTCAACGTGGAGGGACGGCGAAGAGACCCAGTACTTC CASSTWRDGEETQYF
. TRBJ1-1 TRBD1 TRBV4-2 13 TGTGCCACATCCGGGACAGAGAACACTGAAGCTTTCTTT CATSGTENTEAFF
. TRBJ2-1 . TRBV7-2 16 TGTGCCAGCAGCCACATTGGGAGTCCAGGCGACAATCGGCAGTTCTTC CASSHIGSPGDNRQFF
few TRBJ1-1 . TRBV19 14 TGTGCCAGTAGTATTGCCGCAGGCCCCAGTCGAGCTTTCTTT CASSIAAGPSRAFF
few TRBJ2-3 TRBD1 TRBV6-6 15 TGTGCCAGCAGTTACTCGAGGCAGGGGGCAGATACGCAGTATTTT CASSYSRQGADTQYF
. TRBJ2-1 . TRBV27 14 TGTGCCAGCAGTTTGGGGCAGCCCTACAATGAGCAGTTCTTC CASSLGQPYNEQFF
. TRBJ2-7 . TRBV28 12 TGTGCCAGCAGTTTTTCGTCCTACGAGCAGTACTTC CASSFSSYEQYF
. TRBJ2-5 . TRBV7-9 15 TGTGCCAGCAGCCCATCGGGGGGCCGCCCAGAGACCCAGTACTTC CASSPSGGRPETQYF
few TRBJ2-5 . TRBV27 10 TGTGCCAGCACCTCGGGGACCCAGTACTTC CASTSGTQYF
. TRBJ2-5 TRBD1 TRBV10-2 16 TGCGCCAGCAGTGAGGGGGACAGGGGGCTCGGGGAGACCCAGTACTTC CASSEGDRGLGETQYF
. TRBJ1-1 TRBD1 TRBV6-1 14 TGTGCCAGCAGTGTAAGGGGGCTCAGCGCTGAAGCTTTCTTT CASSVRGLSAEAFF
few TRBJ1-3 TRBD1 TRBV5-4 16 TGTGCCAGCAGCTTCGAACAGGGGAGCCCTGGAAACACCATATATTTT CASSFEQGSPGNTIYF
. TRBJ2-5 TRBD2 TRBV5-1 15 TGCGCCAGCCTGAGGACTAGCGGGGGAAGGGAGACCCAGTACTTC CASLRTSGGRETQYF
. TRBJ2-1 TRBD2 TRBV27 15 TGTGCCAGCACCTGGGGGGAGGGCTCCTACAATGAGCAGTTCTTC CASTWGEGSYNEQFF
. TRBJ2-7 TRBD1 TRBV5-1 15 TGCGCCAGCAGCCCGGACGGGACAGCCTCCTACGAGCAGTACTTC CASSPDGTASYEQYF
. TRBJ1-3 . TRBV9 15 TGTGCCAGCAGTTTCTCAGGTTCCTCTGGAAACACCATATATTTT CASSFSGSSGNTIYF
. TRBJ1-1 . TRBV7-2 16 TGTGCCAGCAGCCTGACAGCCCAGTACATGAACACTGAAGCTTTCTTT CASSLTAQYMNTEAFF
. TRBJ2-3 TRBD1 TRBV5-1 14 TGCGCCAGCAATGACAGGGGTAGCACAGATACGCAGTATTTT CASNDRGSTDTQYF
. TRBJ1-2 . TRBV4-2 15 TGTGCCAGCAGCCAAGAAGGCCGGGTTGAGAATGGCTACACCTTC CASSQEGRVENGYTF
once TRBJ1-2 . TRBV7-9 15 TGTGCCAGCAGCTCCCCGGGAGCCACTTACTATGGCTACACCTTC CASSSPGATYYGYTF
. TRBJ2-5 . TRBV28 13 TGTGCCAGCAGTTCCACGGGGGTGAGAGAAGGGTACTTC CASSSTGVREGYF
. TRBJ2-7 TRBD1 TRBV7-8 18 TGTGCCAGCAGCTTAGCATCACTACAGGGGGCAGGTACCTACGAGCAGTACTTC CASSLASLQGAGTYEQYF
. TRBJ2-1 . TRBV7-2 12 TGTGCCAGCAGCCCTCGGGTCTTGGAGCAGTTCTTC CASSPRVLEQFF
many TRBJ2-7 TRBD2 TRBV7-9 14 TGTGCCAGCAGCTCGGGACTAGCGGTCTACGAGCAGTACTTC CASSSGLAVYEQYF
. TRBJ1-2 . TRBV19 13 TGTGCCAGTAGTACGGGTCAAACGAGGGGCTACACCTTC CASSTGQTRGYTF
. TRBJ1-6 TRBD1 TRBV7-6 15 TGTGCCAGCAGCCCCTACAGGGGGCGGGATTCACCCCTCCACTTT CASSPYRGRDSPLHF
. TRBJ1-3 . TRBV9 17 TGTGCCAGCAGCGTAGTCGGGGGGGGAAGCTCTGGAAACACCATATATTTT CASSVVGGGSSGNTIYF
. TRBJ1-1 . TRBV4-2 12 TGTGCCAGCAGCCTGTCGGGGACTGAAGCTTTCTTT CASSLSGTEAFF
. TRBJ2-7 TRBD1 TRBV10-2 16 TGCGCCAGCAGTGAGTCCGGGACAGGGAGCTCCTACGAGCAGTACTTC CASSESGTGSSYEQYF
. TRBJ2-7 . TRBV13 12 TGTGCCAGCAGCTTAGGCTACCACGAGCAGTACTTC CASSLGYHEQYF
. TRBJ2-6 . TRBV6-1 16 TGTGCCAGCCTTGAAGTACAGGGATCCGGGGCCAACGTCCTGACTTTC CASLEVQGSGANVLTF
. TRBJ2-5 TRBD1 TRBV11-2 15 TGTGCCAGCAGCTTGACACAGGGGGCGACGAAGACCCAGTACTTC CASSLTQGATKTQYF
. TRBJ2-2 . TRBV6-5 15 TGTGCCAGCAGTTACCGTTCGCAGATAGGCGGGGAGCTGCTTTTT CASSYRSQIGGELLF
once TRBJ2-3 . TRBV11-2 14 TGTGCCAGCAGCTTATTGGCCAGCACAGATACGCAGTATTTT CASSLLASTDTQYF
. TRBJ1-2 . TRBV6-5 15 TGTGCCAGCAGTAGCGGGAATCGGGCGGCCTATGGCTACACCTTC CASSSGNRAAYGYTF
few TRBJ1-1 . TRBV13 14 TGTGCCAGCAGCTTGAGGGCGGGGAACACTGAAGCTTTCTTT CASSLRAGNTEAFF
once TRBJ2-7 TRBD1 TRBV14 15 TGTGCCAGCAGCCAGGGACAGGGCCCCTCCTACGAGCAGTACTTC CASSQGQGPSYEQYF
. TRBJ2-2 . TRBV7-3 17 TGTGCCAGCAGCTTAAGTCCGACAGCTGCGAACACCGGGGAGCTGTTTTTT CASSLSPTAANTGELFF
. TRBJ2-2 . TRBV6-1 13 TGTGCCAGCAGGCGACAGTACACCGGGGAGCTGTTTTTT CASRRQYTGELFF